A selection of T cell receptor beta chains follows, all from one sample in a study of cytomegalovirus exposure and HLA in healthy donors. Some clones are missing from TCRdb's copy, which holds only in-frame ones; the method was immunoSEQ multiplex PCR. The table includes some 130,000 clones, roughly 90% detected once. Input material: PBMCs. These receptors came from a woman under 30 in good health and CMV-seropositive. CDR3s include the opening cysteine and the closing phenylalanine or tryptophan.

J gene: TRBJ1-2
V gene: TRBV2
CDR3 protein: CASWYSPNYGYTF

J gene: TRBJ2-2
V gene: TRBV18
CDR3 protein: CASSLALETGELFF

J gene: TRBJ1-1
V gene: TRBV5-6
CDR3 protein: CASSLQLNTEAFF

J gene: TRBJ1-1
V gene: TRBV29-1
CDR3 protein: CSVRSTGQGMNTEAFF

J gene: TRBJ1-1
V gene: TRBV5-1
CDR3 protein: CASSSRGGAYTEAFF

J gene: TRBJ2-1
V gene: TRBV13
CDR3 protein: CASSPPTVDSYNEQFF

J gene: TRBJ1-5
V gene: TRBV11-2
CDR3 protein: CASSLAPTGDQPQHF

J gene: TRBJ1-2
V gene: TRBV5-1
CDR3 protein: CASSLTANYGYTF

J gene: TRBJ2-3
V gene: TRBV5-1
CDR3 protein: CASSSSSGTDTQYF

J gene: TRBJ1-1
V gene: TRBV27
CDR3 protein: CASSRQERNTEAFF

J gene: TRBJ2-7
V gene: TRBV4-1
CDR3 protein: CASSQATGTGNEQYF

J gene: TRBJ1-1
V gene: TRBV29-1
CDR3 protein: CSVLLGQGVGTEAFF

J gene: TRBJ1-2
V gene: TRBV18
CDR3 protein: CASSPTSREFNYGYTF

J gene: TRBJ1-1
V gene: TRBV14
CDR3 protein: CASSRTGTGNTEAFF

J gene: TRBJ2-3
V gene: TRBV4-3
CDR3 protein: CASSQTPYPGLATDTQYF

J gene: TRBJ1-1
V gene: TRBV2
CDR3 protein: CASNRRDTEAFF

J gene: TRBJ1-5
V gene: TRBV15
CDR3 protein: CATSWGGPASNQPQHF

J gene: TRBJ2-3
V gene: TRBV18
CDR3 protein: CASARGVLSTDTQYF

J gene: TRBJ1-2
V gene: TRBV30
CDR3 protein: CAWGQGFSYGYTF

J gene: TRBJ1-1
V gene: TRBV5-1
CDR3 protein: CASSLVGAGQGNTEAFF

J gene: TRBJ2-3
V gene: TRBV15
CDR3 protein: CATSSKRGRDTVGIADTQYF

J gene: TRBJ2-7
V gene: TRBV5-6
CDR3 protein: CASSNPTGVPYEQYF

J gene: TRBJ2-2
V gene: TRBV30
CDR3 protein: CAWGPGELFF